This T cell receptor beta chain was retrieved from a study of identical twins. Unique molecular identifiers were in the cDNA, with template-switch universal primer binding. A single record per CDR3 protein comes from TCRdb applying MiXCR to the 5' RACE reads. The sample lists roughly 190,000 distinct CDR3 sequences, about 15% occurring once. The CDR3 is made up of 12 amino acids. Germline CDR1 reads LGHNT; CDR2 reads FRNRAP. The V end was cut by 5 bases, the J end by 5 bases, with 10 bases between. The same sample was also used in a study of T cells expressing NK-cell markers. Turning to that study: The leading position in the CD3+CD56-NKG2C+ fraction of several donors also went to these clonotypes.

The sequencing sample was made of CD8+ T cells sorted from blood. V and J are TRBV12-5 and TRBJ2-7; maybe TRBD1 (6 bases). The TCR was taken from a woman aged 18-30 years in good health. Here the CDR3 DNA reads TGTGCTAGTGGTCCACAGGGAAACGAGCAGTACTTC. Translating gives CASGPQGNEQYF. The full variable domain, in which reference TRBV12-5 and TRBJ2-7 provide the parts outside the CDR3, is DARVTQTPRHKVTEMGQEVTMRCQPILGHNTVFWYRQTMMQGLELLAYFRNRAPLDDSGMPKDRFSAEMPDATLATLKIQPSEPRDSAVYFCASGPQGNEQYFGPGTRLTVT.